Presented here are 19 T cell receptor beta chains from one specimen sequenced in a study of cytomegalovirus exposure and HLA in healthy donors. The PCR used 60 Vbeta and 13 Jbeta primers. Sequencing was performed with immunoSEQ multiplex PCR; in TCRdb, only in-frame clones are kept and a portion is missing. The sample records 100,000 to 150,000 clones, around 85% being singletons. Input material: PBMCs. The receptor set was obtained from a man between 18 and 35 years old in good health and CMV-seropositive.

V is TRBV30 and J is TRBJ1-1; tentatively, D is TRBD1 (5 bases). CDR3 size: 15 residues. CDR1 is GTSNPN, CDR2 SVGIG, per germline (reference sequence). Trimming took off 0 bases at V and 1 base at J, with 12 bases between the two ends. The CDR3 here is CAWSVLGGENTEAFF. Here the CDR3 DNA reads TGTGCCTGGAGTGTACTGGGGGGAGAGAACACTGAAGCTTTCTTT. Complete variable domain (other parts from reference TRBV30 and TRBJ1-1): SQTIHQWPATLVQPVGSPLSLECTVEGTSNPNLYWYRQAAGRGLQLLFYSVGIGQISSEVPQNLSASRPQDRQFILSSKKLLLSDSGFYLCAWSVLGGENTEAFFGQGTRLTVV.

Concerning this clone: The junction and the germline gene differ at one end; a read error may be behind it. Other nucleotide sequences in the sample specify the same CDR3. The chain combines TRBV4-3 with TRBJ2-3, with 8 nucleotides matching TRBD1. CDR1 is LGHNA and CDR2 is YSLEER in the germline V gene. The CDR3 is 16 residues long. The CDR3 reads CASSQYRQGATDTQYF. In nucleotides, the CDR3 is TGCGCCAGCAGCCAATACCGTCAGGGGGCAACAGACACGCAGTATTTT.

CDR3 loop: CASSLASDRGYGYTF. DNA of the CDR3: TGCGCCAGCAGCTTGGCCTCCGACAGGGGTTATGGCTACACCTTC. The chain combines TRBV5-1 with TRBJ1-2; 8 bases match TRBD1. Germline V gene data show CDR1 as SGHRS and CDR2 as YFSETQ. The junction had 6 bases not matched to a gene; V was cut back by 0 bases and J by 5 bases. The CDR3 covers 15 residues.

This sequence joins TRBV5-1 and TRBJ1-1; 10 positions match TRBD1. Germline V gene lookup returns CDR1 SGHRS and CDR2 YFSETQ. J was trimmed by 3 bases and V by 4 bases; bases with no gene match: 3. The CDR3 is 14 amino acids. The CDR3 DNA sequence: TGCGCCAGCAGCAGGGACAGGGGAGACACTGAAGCTTTCTTT. It yields the protein CASSRDRGDTEAFF. The full variable domain, with the rest looked up from reference TRBV5-1 and TRBJ1-1, is KAGVTQTPRYLIKTRGQQVTLSCSPISGHRSVSWYQQTPGQGLQFLFEYFSETQRNKGNFPGRFSGRQFSNSRSEMNVSTLELGDSALYLCASSRDRGDTEAFFGQGTRLTVV.

This chain joins TRBV10-2 and TRBJ2-5; 11 nucleotides line up with TRBD2. The CDR3 has 16 residues. The germline CDR1 and CDR2 sequences are WSHSY and SAAADI. J was trimmed by 3 bases and V by 6 bases; bases with no gene match: 9. The CDR3 protein is CASSPRLAGMEETQYF. CDR3 DNA: TGCGCCAGCAGCCCAAGACTAGCGGGAATGGAAGAGACCCAGTACTTC.

Notes on this clone: Distinct nucleotide sequences in the sample also encode this CDR3. The rearrangement joins TRBV10-2 to TRBJ1-2, with 7 bases matching TRBD1. Germline CDR1 and CDR2: WSHSY and SAAADI. CDR3 size: 12 residues. The V gene end was trimmed by 5 bases and the J gene end by 6 bases; junction bases not matched to a gene: 3. CDR3 protein: CASSRQGDGYTF. CDR3 in DNA: TGCGCCAGCAGTAGACAGGGTGATGGCTACACCTTC.

The J gene is TRBJ2-2, the V gene TRBV6-5; D remains unclear. The CDR3 has 13 residues. Germline assignment: CDR1 MNHEY and CDR2 SVGAGI. V lost 8 bases and J 0 bases, leaving 7 bases between the germline ends. The CDR3 DNA sequence: TGTGCCAGCCGCGGTGCGAACACCGGGGAGCTGTTTTTT. Its protein is CASRGANTGELFF.

A few counts support this clone. The V and J genes are TRBV27 and TRBJ1-1; no reliable D call. Trimming cost V 3 bases and J 2 bases, with 13 bases left between them. CDR1 is MNHEY and CDR2 is SMNVEV in the germline V gene (reference sequence). This CDR3 spans 15 amino acids. This chain's CDR3 is CASSFALSDNTEAFF. The CDR3 DNA sequence: TGTGCCAGCAGTTTTGCTTTGTCAGATAACACTGAAGCTTTCTTT.

The chain recombines TRBV18 with TRBJ2-3; the D is unclear. The ends were cut back, 2 bases at V and 2 bases at J, with 8 bases in the middle. CDR1 is KGHSH and CDR2 is LQKENI in the germline V gene. The CDR3 has 14 residues. The CDR3 reads CASSPATNTDTQYF. The CDR3 DNA follows: TGTGCCAGCTCACCAGCTACGAACACAGATACGCAGTATTTT.

The rearrangement uses TRBV7-9 and TRBJ1-1; 7 bases fit TRBD1. J lost 6 bases, V lost 4 bases, and 5 bases had no gene match. The CDR3 extends over 13 amino acids. Germline values: CDR1 SEHNR, CDR2 FQNEAQ (reference sequence). The CDR3 DNA reads as TGTGCCAGCAGCTCCTGGGACAGCTCTGAAGCTTTCTTT. The encoded protein is CASSSWDSSEAFF. Full variable domain (rest looked up from reference TRBV7-9 and TRBJ1-1): DTGVSQNPRHKITKRGQNVTFRCDPISEHNRLYWYRQTLGQGPEFLTYFQNEAQLEKSRLLSDRFSAERPKGSFSTLEIQRTEQGDSAMYLCASSSWDSSEAFFGQGTRLTVV.

The chain joins TRBV6-6 to TRBJ2-7; the match to TRBD1 covers 9 bases. Per germline, CDR1 MNHNY and CDR2 SVGAGI (reference sequence). The CDR3 spans 13 residues. J was trimmed by 5 bases and V by 5 bases; bases with no gene match: 4. CDR3 in amino acids: CASSPGQGNEQYF. In nucleotides, the CDR3 is TGTGCCAGCAGTCCAGGACAGGGGAACGAGCAGTACTTC.

This rearrangement joins TRBV5-1 to TRBJ2-7; 7 bases are shared with TRBD1. J lost 0 bases, V lost 6 bases, and 6 bases had no gene match. Germline V gene sequence: CDR1 SGHRS, CDR2 YFSETQ. The CDR3 consists of 14 residues. As DNA, the CDR3 is TGCGCCAGCACCGAAAGACAGGGCTCCTACGAGCAGTACTTC. It translates to CASTERQGSYEQYF.

The chain is built from TRBV5-1 and TRBJ2-7; D might be TRBD1 (6 bases). This CDR3 contains 14 residues. The V end lost 5 bases, the J end lost 0 bases, and 12 bases lay between the germline ends. Germline V gives CDR1 SGHRS, CDR2 YFSETQ. Here the CDR3 reads CASRTGTSSYEQYF. In DNA form, the CDR3 reads TGCGCCAGCAGAACAGGGACCTCCTCCTACGAGCAGTACTTC.

The chain recombines TRBV7-2 with TRBJ2-6; 7 positions match TRBD1. The CDR3 loop spans 16 amino acids. V gave up 2 bases and J gave up 4 bases; unmatched junction bases: 5. In germline, CDR1 is SGHTA, CDR2 FQGNSA. Here the CDR3 DNA reads TGTGCCAGCAGCTTAACGACAGGGTCCGGGGCCAACGTCCTGACTTTC. Protein: CASSLTTGSGANVLTF.

The V gene is TRBV9, the J gene TRBJ1-2, with D unresolved. The CDR3 runs 15 residues. Germline assignment: CDR1 SGDLS and CDR2 YYNGEE. Trimming took off 4 bases at V and 2 bases at J, with 15 bases between the two ends. CDR3 region: CASSPSPPENYGYTF. CDR3 nucleotide sequence: TGTGCCAGCAGCCCTAGCCCCCCGGAAAACTATGGCTACACCTTC.

The V and J genes are TRBV4-2 and TRBJ1-4; D is undetermined. The V gene's germline CDR1 is LGHNA and CDR2 YNFKEQ. The CDR3 has 15 amino acids. With 4 bases removed from V and 1 base from J, the gap between germline ends came to 10 bases. The DNA of the CDR3 is TGTGCCAGCAGCCTTCGAAGAGGAACTAATGAAAAACTGTTTTTT. Translating gives CASSLRRGTNEKLFF.

Worth noting for this clone: Other DNA variants within this sample encode the same CDR3. The chain is built from TRBV5-1 and TRBJ1-1; 7 bases are a match to TRBD1. The germline V gene has CDR1 SGHRS and CDR2 YFSETQ. V was pared by 3 bases and J by 3 bases, with 5 bases of the junction left unmatched. The CDR3 has 14 residues. For the CDR3, the DNA is TGCGCCAGCAGCTCAACCACAGGGGACACTGAAGCTTTCTTT. It encodes CASSSTTGDTEAFF.

V is TRBV7-6 and J is TRBJ2-6; 7 nucleotides match TRBD2. The CDR3 is made up of 16 amino acids. The germline gives CDR1 SGHVS, CDR2 FNYEAQ. V shed 4 bases and J 3 bases; nucleotides not matched to a gene: 6. The DNA for the CDR3 is TGTGCCAGCAGCTCCGGGAGGAGCGGTGGGGCCAACGTCCTGACTTTC. Translating it yields CASSSGRSGGANVLTF.

V is TRBV6-4 and J is TRBJ2-7; 8 bases line up with TRBD2. This CDR3 spans 15 amino acids. Germline V gene lookup returns CDR1 MRHNA and CDR2 SNTAGT. Trimming removed 6 bases from V and 0 bases from J; junction bases left unmatched: 7. In nucleotides, the CDR3 is TGTGCCAGCAGCCGGGAGGGGGGTGACTCCTACGAGCAGTACTTC. Protein sequence: CASSREGGDSYEQYF.